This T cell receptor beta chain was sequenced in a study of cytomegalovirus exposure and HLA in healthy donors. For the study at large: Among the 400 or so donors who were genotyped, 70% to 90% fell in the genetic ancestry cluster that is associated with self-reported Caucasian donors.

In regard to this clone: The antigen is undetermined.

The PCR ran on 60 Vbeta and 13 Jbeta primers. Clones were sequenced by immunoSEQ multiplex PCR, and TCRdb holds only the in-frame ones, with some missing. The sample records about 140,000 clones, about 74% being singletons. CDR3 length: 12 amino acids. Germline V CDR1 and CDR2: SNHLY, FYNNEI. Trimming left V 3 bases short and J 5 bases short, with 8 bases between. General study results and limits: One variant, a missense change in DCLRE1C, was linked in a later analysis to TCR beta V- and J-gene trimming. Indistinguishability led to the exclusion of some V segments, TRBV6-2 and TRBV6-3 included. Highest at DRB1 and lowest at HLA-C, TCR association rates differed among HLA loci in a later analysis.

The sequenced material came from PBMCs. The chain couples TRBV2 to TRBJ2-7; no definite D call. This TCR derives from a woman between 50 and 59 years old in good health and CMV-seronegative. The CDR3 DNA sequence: TGTGCCAGCAGTGAGGCCGTCGACGAGCAGTACTTC. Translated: CASSEAVDEQYF.